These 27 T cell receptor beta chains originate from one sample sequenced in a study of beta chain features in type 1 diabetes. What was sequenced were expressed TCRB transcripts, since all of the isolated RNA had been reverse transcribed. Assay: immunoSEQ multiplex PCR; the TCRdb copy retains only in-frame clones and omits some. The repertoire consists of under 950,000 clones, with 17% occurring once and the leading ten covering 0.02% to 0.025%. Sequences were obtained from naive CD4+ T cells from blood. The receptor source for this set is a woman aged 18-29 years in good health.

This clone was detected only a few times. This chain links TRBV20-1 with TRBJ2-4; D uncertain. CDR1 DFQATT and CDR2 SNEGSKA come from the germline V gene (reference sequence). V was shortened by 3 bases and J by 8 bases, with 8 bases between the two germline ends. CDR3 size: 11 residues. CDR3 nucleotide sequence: TGCAGTGCTAGTATTAGTGACATTCAGTACTTC. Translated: CSASISDIQYF.

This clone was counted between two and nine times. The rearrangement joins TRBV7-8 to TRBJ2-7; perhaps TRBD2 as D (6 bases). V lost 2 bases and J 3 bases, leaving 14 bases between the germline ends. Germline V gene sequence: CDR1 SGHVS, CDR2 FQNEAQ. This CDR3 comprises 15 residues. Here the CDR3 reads CASSLKPGVGYEQYF. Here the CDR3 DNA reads TGTGCCAGCAGCTTAAAACCGGGAGTCGGCTACGAGCAGTACTTC.

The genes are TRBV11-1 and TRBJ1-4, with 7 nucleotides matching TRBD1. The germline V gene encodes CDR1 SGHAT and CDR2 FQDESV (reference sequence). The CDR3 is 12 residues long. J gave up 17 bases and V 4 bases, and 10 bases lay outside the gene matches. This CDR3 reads CASSSSGGQIFF. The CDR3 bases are TGTGCCAGCAGCTCCAGCGGGGGACAGATATTTTTT.

CDR3 in DNA: TGCGCCAGCAGCCAAGAGGGCACCACGGGGAATGAGCAGTTCTTC. It codes for CASSQEGTTGNEQFF. The J gene is TRBJ2-1, the V gene TRBV4-3; TRBD2 is a possible D gene (5 bases). V gave up 0 bases and J gave up 7 bases, with 13 bases separating them. Germline CDR1 and CDR2: LGHNA and YSLEER. The CDR3 runs to 15 residues.

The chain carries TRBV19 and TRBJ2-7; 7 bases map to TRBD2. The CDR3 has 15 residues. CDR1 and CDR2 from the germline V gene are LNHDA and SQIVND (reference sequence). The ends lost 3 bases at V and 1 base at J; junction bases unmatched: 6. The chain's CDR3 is CASSMAWEGSYEQYF. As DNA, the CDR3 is TGTGCCAGTAGTATGGCGTGGGAGGGGTCCTACGAGCAGTACTTC.

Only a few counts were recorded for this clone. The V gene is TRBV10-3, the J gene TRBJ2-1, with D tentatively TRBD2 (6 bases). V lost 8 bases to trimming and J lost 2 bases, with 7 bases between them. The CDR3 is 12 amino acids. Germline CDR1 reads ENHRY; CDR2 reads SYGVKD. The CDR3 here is CAIRGTYNEQFF. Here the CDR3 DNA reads TGTGCCATCCGCGGGACCTACAATGAGCAGTTCTTC.

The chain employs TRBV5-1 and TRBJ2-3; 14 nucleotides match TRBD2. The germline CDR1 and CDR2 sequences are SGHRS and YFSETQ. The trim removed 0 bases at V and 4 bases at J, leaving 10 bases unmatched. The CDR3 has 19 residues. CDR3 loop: CASSLALWAGLAGADTQYF. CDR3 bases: TGCGCCAGCAGCTTGGCACTATGGGCGGGACTAGCGGGAGCAGATACGCAGTATTTT.

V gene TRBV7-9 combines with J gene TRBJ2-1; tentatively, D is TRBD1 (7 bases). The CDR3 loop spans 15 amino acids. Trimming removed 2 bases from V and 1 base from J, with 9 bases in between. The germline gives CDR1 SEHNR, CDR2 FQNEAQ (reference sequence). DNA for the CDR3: TGTGCCAGCAGCTTACAGGGGGGATCCTACAATGAGCAGTTCTTC. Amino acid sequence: CASSLQGGSYNEQFF.

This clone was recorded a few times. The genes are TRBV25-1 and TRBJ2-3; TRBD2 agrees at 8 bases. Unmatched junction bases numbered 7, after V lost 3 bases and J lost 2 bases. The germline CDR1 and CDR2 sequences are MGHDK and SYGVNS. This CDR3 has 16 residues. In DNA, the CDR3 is TGTGCCAGCAGTGATAGCGGGGTCTCTCCCACAGATACGCAGTATTTT. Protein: CASSDSGVSPTDTQYF. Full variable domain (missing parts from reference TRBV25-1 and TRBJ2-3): EADIYQTPRYLVIGTGKKITLECSQTMGHDKMYWYQQDPGMELHLIHYSYGVNSTEKGDLSSESTVSRIRTEHFPLTLESARPSHTSQYLCASSDSGVSPTDTQYFGPGTRLTVL.

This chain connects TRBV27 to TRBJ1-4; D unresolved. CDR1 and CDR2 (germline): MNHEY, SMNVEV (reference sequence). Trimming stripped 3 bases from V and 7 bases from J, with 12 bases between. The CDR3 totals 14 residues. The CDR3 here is CASSFGRAAEKLFF. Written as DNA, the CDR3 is TGTGCCAGCAGTTTCGGGAGAGCGGCTGAAAAACTGTTTTTT.

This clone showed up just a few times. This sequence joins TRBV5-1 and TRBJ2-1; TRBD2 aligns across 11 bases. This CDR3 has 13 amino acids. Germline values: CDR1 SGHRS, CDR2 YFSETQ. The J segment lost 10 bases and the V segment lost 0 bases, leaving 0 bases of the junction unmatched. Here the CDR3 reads CASSLGLAGEQFF. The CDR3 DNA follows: TGCGCCAGCAGCTTGGGACTAGCGGGAGAGCAGTTCTTC. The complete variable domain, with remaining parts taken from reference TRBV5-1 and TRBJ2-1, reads KAGVTQTPRYLIKTRGQQVTLSCSPISGHRSVSWYQQTPGQGLQFLFEYFSETQRNKGNFPGRFSGRQFSNSRSEMNVSTLELGDSALYLCASSLGLAGEQFFGPGTRLTVL.

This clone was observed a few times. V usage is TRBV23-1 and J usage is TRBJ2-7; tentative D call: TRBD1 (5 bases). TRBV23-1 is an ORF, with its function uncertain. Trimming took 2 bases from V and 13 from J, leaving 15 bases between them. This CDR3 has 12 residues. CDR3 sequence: CASSQRSDSRYF. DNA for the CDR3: TGCGCCAGCAGTCAAAGGAGCGACAGCCGTTACTTC.

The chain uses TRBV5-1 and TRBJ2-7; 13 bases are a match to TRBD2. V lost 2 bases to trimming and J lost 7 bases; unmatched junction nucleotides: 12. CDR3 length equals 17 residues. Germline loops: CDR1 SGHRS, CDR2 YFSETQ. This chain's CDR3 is CASSFGTSGNYLEEQYF. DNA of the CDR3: TGCGCCAGCAGCTTCGGGACTAGCGGGAACTATTTAGAGGAGCAGTACTTC. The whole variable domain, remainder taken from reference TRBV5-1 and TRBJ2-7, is KAGVTQTPRYLIKTRGQQVTLSCSPISGHRSVSWYQQTPGQGLQFLFEYFSETQRNKGNFPGRFSGRQFSNSRSEMNVSTLELGDSALYLCASSFGTSGNYLEEQYFGPGTRLTVT.

Written as DNA, the CDR3 is TGTGCCAGCAGCCCGGCCGGGACTAGCGGGAGAGTCACCGGGGAGCTGTTTTTT. It encodes CASSPAGTSGRVTGELFF. The rearrangement joins TRBV5-4 to TRBJ2-2, with 14 bases that match TRBD2. J gave up 4 bases and V 4 bases, and 9 bases lay outside the gene matches. Germline-derived CDR1 and CDR2 are SGHNT and YYREEE (reference sequence). The CDR3 length is 18 residues.

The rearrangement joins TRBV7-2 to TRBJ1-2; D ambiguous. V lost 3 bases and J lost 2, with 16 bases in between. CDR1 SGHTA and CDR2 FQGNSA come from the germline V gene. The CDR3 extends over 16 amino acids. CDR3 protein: CASSFPGMRENYGYTF. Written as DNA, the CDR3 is TGTGCCAGCAGCTTTCCCGGGATGAGGGAGAACTATGGCTACACCTTC.

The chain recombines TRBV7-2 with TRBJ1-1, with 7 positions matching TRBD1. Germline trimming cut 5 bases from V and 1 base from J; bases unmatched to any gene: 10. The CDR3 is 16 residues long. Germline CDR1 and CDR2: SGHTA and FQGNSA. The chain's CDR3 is CASSATGTARNTEAFF. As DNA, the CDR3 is TGTGCCAGCAGCGCTACCGGGACAGCGCGGAACACTGAAGCTTTCTTT.

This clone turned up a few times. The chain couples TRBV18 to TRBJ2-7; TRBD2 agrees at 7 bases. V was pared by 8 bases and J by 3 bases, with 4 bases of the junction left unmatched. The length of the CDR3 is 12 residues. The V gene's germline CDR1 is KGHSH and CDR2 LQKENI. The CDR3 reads CASASGYYEQYF. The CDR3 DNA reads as TGTGCCAGCGCTAGCGGTTACTACGAGCAGTACTTC.

The CDR3 loop reads CASSHRGTVENTEAFF. The CDR3 DNA follows: TGTGCCAGCAGTCACCGAGGGACAGTTGAGAACACTGAAGCTTTCTTT. V and J are TRBV27 and TRBJ1-1; 7 nucleotides line up with TRBD1. Germline V gives CDR1 MNHEY, CDR2 SMNVEV (reference sequence). J was trimmed by 1 base and V by 5 bases; bases with no gene match: 10. This CDR3 has 16 amino acids.

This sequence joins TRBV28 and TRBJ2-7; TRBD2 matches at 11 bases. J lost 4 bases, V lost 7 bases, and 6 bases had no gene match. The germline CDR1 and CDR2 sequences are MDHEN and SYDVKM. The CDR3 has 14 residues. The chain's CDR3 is CASKTGTSGYEQYF. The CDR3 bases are TGTGCCAGCAAGACCGGGACTAGCGGTTACGAGCAGTACTTC. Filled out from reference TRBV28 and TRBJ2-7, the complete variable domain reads DVKVTQSSRYLVKRTGEKVFLECVQDMDHENMFWYRQDPGLGLRLIYFSYDVKMKEKGDIPEGYSVSREKKERFSLILESASTNQTSMYLCASKTGTSGYEQYFGPGTRLTVT.

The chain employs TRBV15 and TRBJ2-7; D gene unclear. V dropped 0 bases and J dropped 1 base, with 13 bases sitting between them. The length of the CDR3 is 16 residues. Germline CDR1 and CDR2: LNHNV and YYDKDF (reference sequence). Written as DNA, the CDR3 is TGTGCCACCAGCAGAGATCCCATGACCGCTTCCTACGAGCAGTACTTC. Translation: CATSRDPMTASYEQYF.

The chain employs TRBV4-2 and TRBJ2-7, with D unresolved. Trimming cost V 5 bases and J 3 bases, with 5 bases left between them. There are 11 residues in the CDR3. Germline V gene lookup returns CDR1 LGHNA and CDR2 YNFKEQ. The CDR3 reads CASSYNYEQYF. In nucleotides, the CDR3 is TGTGCCAGCAGCTACAACTACGAGCAGTACTTC.

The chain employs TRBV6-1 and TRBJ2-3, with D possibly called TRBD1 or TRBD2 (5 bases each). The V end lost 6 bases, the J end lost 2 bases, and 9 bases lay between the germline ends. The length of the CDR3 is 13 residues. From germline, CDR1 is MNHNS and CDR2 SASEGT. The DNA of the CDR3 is TGTGCCAGCAGGGGGACGTCCACAGATACGCAGTATTTT. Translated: CASRGTSTDTQYF.

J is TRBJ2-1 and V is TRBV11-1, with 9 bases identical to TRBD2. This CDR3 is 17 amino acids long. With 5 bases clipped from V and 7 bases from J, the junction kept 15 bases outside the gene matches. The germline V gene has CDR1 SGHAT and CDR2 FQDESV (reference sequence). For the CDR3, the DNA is TGTGCCAGCAGCCCTTCCCTTAGCGGGAGATCAAGGAATGAGCAGTTCTTC. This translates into CASSPSLSGRSRNEQFF.

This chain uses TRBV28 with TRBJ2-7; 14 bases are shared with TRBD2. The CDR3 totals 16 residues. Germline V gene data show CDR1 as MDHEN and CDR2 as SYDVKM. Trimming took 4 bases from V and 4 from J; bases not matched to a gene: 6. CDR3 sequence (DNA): TGTGCCAGCAGTTCTCCAGGACTAGCGGGAGGATACGAGCAGTACTTC. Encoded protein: CASSSPGLAGGYEQYF.

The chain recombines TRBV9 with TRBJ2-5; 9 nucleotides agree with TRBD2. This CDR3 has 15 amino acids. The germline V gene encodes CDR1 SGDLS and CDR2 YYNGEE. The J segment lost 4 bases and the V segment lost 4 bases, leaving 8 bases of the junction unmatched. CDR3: CASSTLAGAGETQYF. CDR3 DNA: TGTGCCAGCAGCACCTTAGCGGGAGCAGGAGAGACCCAGTACTTC.

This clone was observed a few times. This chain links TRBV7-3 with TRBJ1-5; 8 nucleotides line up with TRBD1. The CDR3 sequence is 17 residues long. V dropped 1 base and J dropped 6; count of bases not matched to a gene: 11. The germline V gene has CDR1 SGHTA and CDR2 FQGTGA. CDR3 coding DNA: TGTGCCAGCAGCTTAAGGGGCGGCAGGGGGCGGATTCAGCCCCAGCATTTT. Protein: CASSLRGGRGRIQPQHF.

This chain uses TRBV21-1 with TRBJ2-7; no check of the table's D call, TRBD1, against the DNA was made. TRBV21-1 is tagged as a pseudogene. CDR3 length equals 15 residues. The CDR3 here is CASRSPGHSPYEQYF. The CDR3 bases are TGTGCCAGCAGATCCCCGGGACATTCCCCCTACGAGCAGTACTTC.